One sample yielded the 14 T cell receptor beta chains listed below, sequenced in a study of cytomegalovirus exposure and HLA in healthy donors. The PCR was carried out with 60 Vbeta primers and 13 Jbeta primers. Sequenced by immunoSEQ multiplex PCR; TCRdb stores in-frame clones only, minus some. The sample consists of about 130,000 clones, about 74% of them appearing once. Source material: PBMCs. The receptors come from a woman aged 55-69 years in good health and CMV-seronegative.

The rearrangement joins TRBV9 to TRBJ2-7; possibly TRBD1 for D (8 bases). There are 13 residues in the CDR3. V was pared by 5 bases and J by 5 bases, with 14 bases between. Germline CDR1 reads SGDLS; CDR2 reads YYNGEE. CDR3 in amino acids: CASSRQGRDEQYF. For the CDR3, the DNA is TGTGCCAGCAGTCGACAGGGGAGGGACGAGCAGTACTTC.

This chain links TRBV27 with TRBJ2-7; tentative D call: TRBD1 (6 bases). Germline CDR1 reads MNHEY; CDR2 reads SMNVEV (reference sequence). The CDR3 is 15 amino acids. The germline V and J ends were trimmed by 5 bases and 2 bases, with 16 bases remaining between them. This CDR3 is CASSDGQPPAYEQYF. In nucleotides, the CDR3 is TGTGCCAGCAGTGACGGACAGCCTCCCGCCTACGAGCAGTACTTC.

The chain's CDR3 is CASSASQGYEQYF. The CDR3 nucleotides read TGTGCCAGCAGTGCTAGTCAGGGTTACGAGCAGTACTTC. The J gene is TRBJ2-7, the V gene TRBV6-5; perhaps TRBD1 as D (5 bases). Germline V gene lookup returns CDR1 MNHEY and CDR2 SVGAGI. Deletions cut 5 bases from V and 4 bases from J, with 12 bases between. The CDR3 is 13 residues long.

This sequence joins TRBV18 and TRBJ2-6; TRBD1 is a possible D gene (5 bases). This CDR3 has 17 amino acids. Trimming pared 3 bases from V and 0 bases from J, leaving 12 bases between. CDR1 KGHSH and CDR2 LQKENI come from the germline V gene. The CDR3 DNA reads as TGTGCCAGCTCACCGAAAGGGGCCTCCTCTGGGGCCAACGTCCTGACTTTC. This encodes CASSPKGASSGANVLTF. The full variable domain, its missing parts supplied by reference TRBV18 and TRBJ2-6, is NAGVMQNPRHLVRRRGQEARLRCSPMKGHSHVYWYRQLPEEGLKFMVYLQKENIIDESGMPKERFSAEFPKEGPSILRIQQVVRGDSAAYFCASSPKGASSGANVLTFGAGSRLTVL.

This chain uses TRBV14 with TRBJ2-5; D is ambiguous. This CDR3 is built from 15 residues. V lost 4 bases to trimming and J lost 1 base, with 13 bases between them. The V gene's germline CDR1 is SGHDN and CDR2 FVKESK. The CDR3 protein is CASSPRFGIQETQYF. The CDR3 DNA is TGTGCCAGCAGCCCCAGATTTGGCATCCAAGAGACCCAGTACTTC.

The chain joins TRBV5-1 to TRBJ2-6; 9 positions match TRBD1. Per germline, CDR1 SGHRS and CDR2 YFSETQ. This CDR3 spans 19 amino acids. V trimming: 4 bases; J trimming: 2 bases; junction bases outside the gene matches: 13. This chain's CDR3 is CASSTQGGQGMAGANVLTF. The CDR3 nucleotides read TGCGCCAGCAGCACCCAAGGGGGACAGGGAATGGCTGGGGCCAACGTCCTGACTTTC.

This clone showed up just once. V is TRBV18 and J is TRBJ1-2; D is unresolved. In germline, CDR1 is KGHSH, CDR2 LQKENI. The CDR3 runs 14 residues. Trimming pared 2 bases from V and 6 bases from J, leaving 13 bases between. Written as DNA, the CDR3 is TGTGCCAGCTCACCAGCCGTTGCCCAGGATGGCTACACCTTC. The encoded protein is CASSPAVAQDGYTF.

The J gene is TRBJ2-3, the V gene TRBV7-3; D gene ambiguous. CDR1 and CDR2 from the germline V gene are SGHTA and FQGTGA. The V gene lost 4 bases and the J gene lost 5 bases, with 7 bases spanning the gap. The CDR3 loop spans 12 amino acids. DNA for the CDR3: TGTGCCAGCAGCTCCGCCGGAGATACGCAGTATTTT. The encoded protein is CASSSAGDTQYF.

This clone was counted between two and nine times. This chain links TRBV5-6 with TRBJ1-6; D perhaps matches TRBD1 (5 bases). V gave up 0 bases and J gave up 9 bases, with 7 bases separating them. The germline V gene encodes CDR1 SGHDT and CDR2 YYEEEE. The CDR3 is 13 amino acids. The CDR3 is CASSLVGGSPLHF. The CDR3 DNA follows: TGTGCCAGCAGCTTGGTGGGGGGTTCACCCCTCCACTTT.

CDR3 sequence: CASSQDPGDVNQPQHF. CDR3 in DNA: TGCGCCAGCAGCCAAGATCCGGGGGATGTCAATCAGCCCCAGCATTTT. The chain couples TRBV4-1 to TRBJ1-5; D possibly corresponds to TRBD1 (5 bases). The CDR3 length is 16 residues. Germline loops: CDR1 MGHRA, CDR2 YSYEKL. V was trimmed by 0 bases and J by 3 bases, leaving 12 bases between them.

The chain is built from TRBV28 and TRBJ2-3; 8 bases agree with TRBD2. Germline V lookup: CDR1 MDHEN, CDR2 SYDVKM. The junction had 13 bases not matched to a gene; V was cut back by 4 bases and J by 4 bases. The CDR3 is 17 residues long. CDR3 sequence reads: CASSSRGGWFGPDTQYF. The CDR3 nucleotides read TGTGCCAGCAGTTCCCGGGGGGGCTGGTTTGGACCAGATACGCAGTATTTT.

This rearrangement joins TRBV2 to TRBJ2-2; D is ambiguous. Trimming shortened V by 2 bases and J by 0 bases, and 13 bases separated the two germline ends. The CDR3 extends over 17 amino acids. Germline CDR1 and CDR2: SNHLY and FYNNEI. CDR3 in amino acids: CASSERSSGTNTGELFF. The CDR3 nucleotides read TGTGCCAGCAGTGAAAGATCGTCAGGAACGAACACCGGGGAGCTGTTTTTT. Combining the CDR3 with reference TRBV2 and TRBJ2-2 gives the whole variable domain EPEVTQTPSHQVTQMGQEVILRCVPISNHLYFYWYRQILGQKVEFLVSFYNNEISEKSEIFDDQFSVERPDGSNFTLKIRSTKLEDSAMYFCASSERSSGTNTGELFFGEGSRLTVL.

The rearrangement links TRBV18 to TRBJ1-1, with TRBD1 matching 9 bases. Unmatched junction bases numbered 7, after V lost 6 bases and J lost 8 bases. In germline, CDR1 is KGHSH, CDR2 LQKENI. CDR3 size: 13 residues. The CDR3 is CASSQSGTGEAFF. The CDR3 nucleotides are TGTGCCAGCTCCCAATCCGGGACAGGGGAAGCTTTCTTT.

This chain uses TRBV29-1 with TRBJ2-3, with 7 nucleotides matching TRBD2. The germline CDR1 and CDR2 sequences are SQVTM and ANQGSEA. The junction had 10 bases not matched to a gene; V was cut back by 6 bases and J by 4 bases. This CDR3 spans 14 amino acids. The CDR3 reads CSVGSRETADTQYF. CDR3 DNA sequence: TGCAGCGTCGGATCGCGGGAGACCGCAGATACGCAGTATTTT.